This TCR beta chain was recovered during a study of regulatory T cells in long-lasting Graves disease. Overall study findings and caveats: The study found lower TCR diversity in persistent Graves' patients than in newly diagnosed ones. The study found TRBV28, TRBJ1-2 and TRBJ2-5 favored in persistent disease.

Stated time point: newly diagnosed GD, antithyroid drugs for less than 3 months. Researchers made the TCR library from RNA that was extracted from PBMCs. This clonotype showed up just a few times. Its antigen is still unknown. V dropped 0 bases and J dropped 8; count of bases not matched to a gene: 4. Germline V gene lookup returns CDR1 GTSNPN and CDR2 SVGIG (reference sequence). CDR3 length equals 14 residues. To make TCR beta libraries, researchers used iRepertoire HTBI primers and Arm-PCR of CDR3 regions. TCRdb called the multiplex PCR reads again in MiXCR, with one record for every CDR3 protein. Of 530,000 or so distinct CDR3 sequences in the sample, roughly 14% are singletons; the top ten hold under 10%. The same sample was also studied in work on T cells in Graves' hyperthyroidism and ophthalmopathy. Turning to that study: Blood also showed most of the thyroid clonotypes that were expanded above 0.001. The model forecast ophthalmopathy, anticipating it by a median about 7 months before onset.

The chain links TRBV30 to TRBJ1-2, with TRBD1 matching 12 bases. The TCR originated in a man aged 25 to 40 with Graves disease. The input for sequencing was peripheral blood mononuclear cells (PBMCs), taken at new diagnosis, from a patient treated with antithyroid drugs. CDR3 sequence: CAWSVGTGGGGYTF. The CDR3 DNA reads as TGTGCCTGGAGTGTTGGGACAGGGGGCGGCGGCTACACCTTC.